What follows are 25 T cell receptor beta chains derived from one specimen sequenced in a study of blood T cell repertoires in COVID-19. Sequenced by immunoSEQ multiplex PCR; TCRdb stores in-frame clones only, minus some. Of about 250,000 clones in the sample, 70% to 90% were seen once. The sequencing input was PBMCs or T cells enriched from blood (not recorded which). Receptor source: a man aged 35 to 55 who had recovered from COVID-19.

The chain is built from TRBV6-4 and TRBJ2-3; 16 nucleotides line up with TRBD2. Unmatched junction bases numbered 1, after V lost 3 bases and J lost 4 bases. CDR1 is MRHNA, CDR2 SNTAGT, per germline. This CDR3 contains 16 residues. In DNA form, the CDR3 reads TGTGCCAGCAGTGAGGGGACTAGCGGGGGGGCAGATACGCAGTATTTT. Translated, it gives CASSEGTSGGADTQYF.

The chain employs TRBV7-3 and TRBJ1-2; 7 bases fit TRBD1. The germline V gene encodes CDR1 SGHTA and CDR2 FQGTGA. The V and J ends lost 3 bases and 3 bases, in that order; junction bases with no gene match: 7. The CDR3 loop spans 15 amino acids. CDR3 sequence (DNA): TGTGCCAGCAGCTTGACAGGGATGGGGGACTATGGCTACACCTTC. Translated, it gives CASSLTGMGDYGYTF.

This chain joins TRBV14 and TRBJ1-4; TRBD1 might be the D (5 bases). This CDR3 contains 15 residues. Trimming shortened V by 3 bases and J by 4 bases, and 12 bases separated the two germline ends. Germline assignment: CDR1 SGHDN and CDR2 FVKESK. For the CDR3, the DNA is TGTGCCAGCAGCCACTTCGACAGCATTAATGAAAAACTGTTTTTT. Translating gives CASSHFDSINEKLFF.

The chain is built from TRBV19 and TRBJ2-7, with D maybe TRBD2 (5 bases). This CDR3 contains 13 residues. Trimming stripped 5 bases from V and 2 bases from J, with 10 bases between. CDR1 is LNHDA and CDR2 is SQIVND in the germline V gene (reference sequence). Here the CDR3 reads CASSRELTYEQYF. The CDR3 region has the DNA TGTGCCAGTAGTCGGGAATTAACCTACGAGCAGTACTTC.

The chain couples TRBV4-2 to TRBJ2-7, with TRBD2 as a possible D gene (6 bases). The V end lost 1 base, the J end lost 3 bases, and 13 bases lay between the germline ends. Germline-derived CDR1 and CDR2 are LGHNA and YNFKEQ. This CDR3 has 15 residues. In DNA, the CDR3 is TGTGCCAGCAGCCAAGGAAGGGAAGCGGGCTACGAGCAGTACTTC. As protein: CASSQGREAGYEQYF.

The rearrangement joins TRBV11-2 to TRBJ2-3; no reliable D call. This CDR3 is built from 12 residues. V was trimmed by 2 bases and J by 2 bases, leaving 2 bases between them. Germline V CDR1 and CDR2: SGHAT, FQNNGV. CDR3 amino acids: CASSLYTDTQYF. The CDR3 DNA reads as TGTGCCAGCAGCTTATACACAGATACGCAGTATTTT.

This chain links TRBV4-3 with TRBJ1-2, with D possibly being TRBD1 (5 bases). The V end was cut by 1 base, the J end by 4 bases, with 13 bases between. This CDR3 contains 15 residues. CDR1 LGHNA and CDR2 YSLEER come from the germline V gene. CDR3 residues: CASSQGEWTPYGYTF. The CDR3 DNA reads as TGCGCCAGCAGCCAAGGAGAGTGGACACCCTATGGCTACACCTTC.

The chain uses TRBV24-1 and TRBJ2-7, with 9 bases aligning to TRBD1. J gave up 6 bases and V 4 bases, and 9 bases lay outside the gene matches. The V gene's germline CDR1 is KGHDR and CDR2 SFDVKD. CDR3 length: 15 residues. CDR3 sequence reads: CATSDTGQGGLEQYF. For the CDR3, the DNA is TGTGCCACCAGTGACACGGGACAGGGTGGTCTCGAGCAGTACTTC.

The chain uses TRBV18 and TRBJ1-5, with 9 positions matching TRBD1. The CDR3 contains 15 residues. Germline CDR1 is KGHSH and CDR2 is LQKENI. V gave up 4 bases and J gave up 4 bases; unmatched junction bases: 5. The chain's CDR3 is CASSRTGDLNQPQHF. The CDR3 nucleotides read TGTGCCAGCTCACGGACAGGGGACCTGAATCAGCCCCAGCATTTT.

About this clone: Other DNA sequences within the sample encode an identical CDR3. J is TRBJ1-5 and V is TRBV7-2; D uncertain. The CDR3 contains 15 residues. The V and J ends lost 0 bases and 0 bases respectively, with 6 bases between them. Germline V gene lookup returns CDR1 SGHTA and CDR2 FQGNSA. The CDR3 loop is CASSLARDSNQPQHF. CDR3 sequence (DNA): TGTGCCAGCAGCTTAGCCCGGGATAGCAATCAGCCCCAGCATTTT.

The J gene is TRBJ2-3, the V gene TRBV9, with D tentatively TRBD1 (6 bases). The CDR3 extends over 14 amino acids. Germline CDR1 and CDR2: SGDLS and YYNGEE. V gave up 5 bases and J gave up 8 bases, with 18 bases separating them. CDR3 protein: CASSDYRVSGTQYF. The CDR3 DNA reads TGTGCCAGCAGTGATTACAGGGTGTCAGGTACGCAGTATTTT.

This rearrangement joins TRBV7-2 to TRBJ1-1, with TRBD1 as a possible D gene (5 bases). The germline V gene has CDR1 SGHTA and CDR2 FQGNSA. This CDR3 is built from 15 residues. Trimming removed 5 bases at V and 5 bases at J, with 18 bases between. CDR3 amino acids: CASSPVGGRRTEAFF. The DNA for the CDR3 is TGTGCCAGCAGCCCCGTGGGGGGACGGAGGACTGAAGCTTTCTTT.

The chain joins TRBV19 to TRBJ2-7, with TRBD1 as a possible D gene (5 bases). The CDR3 length is 14 residues. Germline V gives CDR1 LNHDA, CDR2 SQIVND (reference sequence). V shed 5 bases and J shed 5 bases, with 16 bases lying between them. As DNA, the CDR3 is TGTGCCAGTAGTCTCCAAGGTGGACAACACGAGCAGTACTTC. This translates into CASSLQGGQHEQYF.

This sequence joins TRBV28 and TRBJ1-1; no clear D. The V gene lost 4 bases and the J gene lost 3 bases, with 6 bases spanning the gap. The germline V gene has CDR1 MDHEN and CDR2 SYDVKM. CDR3 length: 12 residues. Here the CDR3 DNA reads TGTGCCAGCAGTTCGAGTGACACTGAAGCTTTCTTT. This codes for CASSSSDTEAFF.

The rearrangement links TRBV27 to TRBJ1-2; TRBD1 aligns across 8 bases. After removal of 7 bases from V and 7 bases from J, the junction contained 8 bases not matched to a gene. The CDR3 totals 13 residues. CDR1 is MNHEY and CDR2 is SMNVEV in the germline V gene (reference sequence). The CDR3 loop is CASTTAGGSGYTF. DNA for the CDR3: TGTGCCAGCACAACCGCAGGGGGCTCTGGCTACACCTTC.

The V gene is TRBV18, the J gene TRBJ2-3; TRBD1 matches 7 bases. V was clipped by 1 base and J by 3 bases; unmatched bases: 4. Looked up from germline, CDR1 is KGHSH and CDR2 is LQKENI. CDR3 length: 15 amino acids. The CDR3 DNA reads TGTGCCAGCTCACCACAAGGGGGCGCAACAGATACGCAGTATTTT. It codes for CASSPQGGATDTQYF.

The chain couples TRBV4-3 to TRBJ2-3, with TRBD2 identical over 9 bases. The CDR3 is 16 amino acids. Germline loops: CDR1 LGHNA, CDR2 YSLEER. Trimming cost V 0 bases and J 4 bases; bases outside gene matches: 5. The CDR3 DNA is TGCGCCAGCAGCCAAGATTTGGGCGGGGGGGCAGATACGCAGTATTTT. Translation: CASSQDLGGGADTQYF.

In the case of this clone: The same CDR3 also results from other DNA sequences found in this sample. The CDR3, as DNA: TGTGCCAGCAGTGAGCAGGGGGCAATCTATGGCTACACCTTC. Translated, it gives CASSEQGAIYGYTF. The V call is TRBV25-1, the J call TRBJ1-2, with 8 positions matching TRBD1. Trimming at V came to 3 bases and at J to 4 bases, leaving 4 bases not matched to a gene. This CDR3 has 14 amino acids. CDR1 is MGHDK and CDR2 is SYGVNS in the germline V gene.

This rearrangement joins TRBV19 to TRBJ2-5; the match to TRBD1 covers 7 bases. With 2 bases clipped from V and 4 bases from J, the junction kept 4 bases outside the gene matches. The CDR3 covers 14 residues. Germline assignment: CDR1 LNHDA and CDR2 SQIVND (reference sequence). The CDR3 here is CASSIQGVLETQYF. The CDR3, as DNA: TGTGCCAGTAGTATACAGGGGGTGTTAGAGACCCAGTACTTC.

The chain employs TRBV2 and TRBJ1-5, with 10 bases that match TRBD1. J was trimmed by 6 bases and V by 5 bases; bases with no gene match: 7. The length of the CDR3 is 15 residues. Germline V gives CDR1 SNHLY, CDR2 FYNNEI. In DNA form, the CDR3 reads TGTGCCAGCAGTAGTCAGACAGGGGGCACTCAGCCCCAGCATTTT. This encodes CASSSQTGGTQPQHF.

This chain uses TRBV9 with TRBJ1-2; D not certain. Trimming removed 1 base at V and 4 bases at J, with 8 bases between. Germline assignment: CDR1 SGDLS and CDR2 YYNGEE. There are 13 residues in the CDR3. In DNA form, the CDR3 reads TGTGCCAGCAGCGTACCGCCCGGCTATGGCTACACCTTC. This translates into CASSVPPGYGYTF.

This clone was observed a single time. V and J are TRBV11-3 and TRBJ2-1; perhaps TRBD1 as D (8 bases). V lost 2 bases to trimming and J lost 5 bases, with 13 bases between them. This CDR3 contains 15 residues. The germline V gene encodes CDR1 SGHNT and CDR2 YENEEA. DNA for the CDR3: TGTGCCAGCAGCTTACAGGGGGCGGGGGACAATGAGCAGTTCTTC. Amino acid sequence: CASSLQGAGDNEQFF. Complete variable domain (other parts from reference TRBV11-3 and TRBJ2-1): EAGVVQSPRYKIIEKKQPVAFWCNPISGHNTLYWYLQNLGQGPELLIRYENEEAVDDSQLPKDRFSAERLKGVDSTLKIQPAELGDSAVYLCASSLQGAGDNEQFFGPGTRLTVL.

The genes are TRBV4-3 and TRBJ1-2; 7 positions agree with TRBD1. CDR1 and CDR2 from the germline V gene are LGHNA and YSLEER. This CDR3 is built from 16 residues. V gave up 0 bases and J gave up 5 bases; unmatched junction bases: 9. The CDR3 reads CASSQELRQGVYGYTF. DNA for the CDR3: TGCGCCAGCAGCCAAGAACTTCGACAGGGTGTTTATGGCTACACCTTC.

This chain uses TRBV18 with TRBJ2-7, with 8 bases lining up with TRBD2. Germline assignment: CDR1 KGHSH and CDR2 LQKENI. Losses at the gene ends were 6 bases for V and 5 bases for J; bases not matched to a gene: 18. The length of the CDR3 is 17 residues. CDR3 amino acids: CASSETTGGSGTDEQYF. CDR3 bases: TGTGCCAGCTCGGAGACCACGGGGGGTAGCGGGACCGACGAGCAGTACTTC.

This chain uses TRBV6-2 or TRBV6-3 with TRBJ2-1, with 9 bases aligning to TRBD2. Germline V gene lookup returns CDR1 MNHEY and CDR2 SVGEGT. This CDR3 comprises 15 residues. With 5 bases clipped from V and 4 bases from J, the junction kept 6 bases outside the gene matches. Here the CDR3 reads CASSVAGDPYNEQFF. In DNA, the CDR3 is TGTGCCAGCAGTGTAGCGGGGGACCCGTACAATGAGCAGTTCTTC.